The 17 T cell receptor beta chains below all came from one sample that was sequenced in a study of CD8 T cells in Susac syndrome. With random hexamers, 0.5 to 1 ug RNA was reverse transcribed. TCRdb re-called the immunoSEQ multiplex PCR reads with MiXCR, one entry per CDR3 protein. The table records about 300,000 distinct CDR3 sequences, approximately 89% of them present only once. The specimen sequenced was CD8+ T cells from PBMCs. The receptors originated from a human donor with multiple sclerosis.

The chain recombines TRBV7-8 with TRBJ1-5; D unresolved. The V gene's germline CDR1 is SGHVS and CDR2 FQNEAQ. Trimming stripped 3 bases from V and 2 bases from J, with 8 bases between. This CDR3 region has 14 residues. As DNA, the CDR3 is TGTGCCAGCAGCTTCGGCGTCGGCAATCAGCCCCAGCATTTT. This translates into CASSFGVGNQPQHF.

J is TRBJ2-5 and V is TRBV15, with a weak D call TRBD2 (7 bases). Germline-derived CDR1 and CDR2 are LNHNV and YYDKDF (reference sequence). This CDR3 comprises 13 residues. V was clipped by 8 bases and J by 7 bases, with 17 bases between them. DNA of the CDR3: TGTGCCACCGCTCAGCACAGGGAGGGGACCCAGTACTTC. Its protein product is CATAQHREGTQYF.

This clonotype occurred once. The V and J genes are TRBV28 and TRBJ2-5; tentatively, D is TRBD1 (6 bases). Germline CDR1 is MDHEN and CDR2 is SYDVKM. V lost 3 bases, J lost 4 bases, and 15 bases lay in between. The CDR3 runs to 15 residues. This CDR3 is CASSFVPGGRETQYF. CDR3 nucleotides: TGTGCCAGCAGTTTTGTGCCTGGGGGCCGAGAGACCCAGTACTTC.

The gene calls are TRBV9 and TRBJ2-5; D not resolved. V was pared by 3 bases and J by 11 bases, with 14 bases between. The CDR3 spans 12 residues. CDR1 is SGDLS, CDR2 YYNGEE, per germline. CDR3 coding DNA: TGTGCCAGCAGCGGAACTTCGGAGAGTCAGTACTTC. Translating it yields CASSGTSESQYF.

This rearrangement joins TRBV20-1 to TRBJ2-7, with TRBD2 matching 10 bases. Germline assignment: CDR1 DFQATT and CDR2 SNEGSKA (reference sequence). The CDR3 has 15 residues. The junction had 4 bases not matched to a gene; V was cut back by 0 bases and J by 2 bases. The CDR3 DNA is TGCAGTGCTAGAGATGGGCTAGCGGGAGCCTACGAGCAGTACTTC. Protein: CSARDGLAGAYEQYF.

The chain carries TRBV7-2 and TRBJ2-1; D is possibly TRBD1 or TRBD2 (6 bases each). Germline V gene data show CDR1 as SGHTA and CDR2 as FQGNSA. Trimming shortened V by 3 bases and J by 8 bases, and 14 bases separated the two germline ends. There are 14 residues in the CDR3. The CDR3 DNA reads as TGTGCCAGCAGCTTGGTGGGGGGCCACGATGAGCAGTTCTTC. Protein product: CASSLVGGHDEQFF. The full variable domain, its missing parts supplied by reference TRBV7-2 and TRBJ2-1, is GAGVSQSPSNKVTEKGKDVELRCDPISGHTALYWYRQSLGQGLEFLIYFQGNSAPDKSGLPSDRFSAERTGGSVSTLTIQRTQQEDSAVYLCASSLVGGHDEQFFGPGTRLTVL.

The genes are TRBV7-9 and TRBJ1-6; unclear D gene. CDR1 and CDR2 (germline): SEHNR, FQNEAQ (reference sequence). Deletions cut 1 base from V and 8 bases from J, with 3 bases between. The CDR3 contains 12 residues. The CDR3 bases are TGTGCCAGCAGCTTAGGGTATTCACCCCTCCACTTT. Protein product: CASSLGYSPLHF.

The chain links TRBV4-3 to TRBJ2-2; 10 nucleotides line up with TRBD2. With V trimmed by 0 bases and J by 7 bases, 8 bases remained unmatched. The CDR3 extends over 17 amino acids. The germline V gene has CDR1 LGHNA and CDR2 YSLEER. CDR3 protein: CASSQDLLAGDRGELFF. The CDR3 nucleotides read TGCGCCAGCAGCCAAGATTTGCTAGCGGGGGACCGCGGGGAGCTGTTTTTT.

The rearrangement uses TRBV7-9 and TRBJ2-7; TRBD1 matches at 7 bases. This CDR3 has 14 residues. Germline CDR1 reads SEHNR; CDR2 reads FQNEAQ (reference sequence). V trimming: 8 bases; J trimming: 4 bases; junction bases outside the gene matches: 11. The CDR3 protein is CASWPGQSPYEQYF. The DNA for the CDR3 is TGTGCCAGCTGGCCGGGACAGTCTCCTTACGAGCAGTACTTC.

The rearrangement joins TRBV2 to TRBJ2-1; 7 bases are shared with TRBD1. V trimming: 3 bases; J trimming: 7 bases; junction bases outside the gene matches: 3. Looked up from germline, CDR1 is SNHLY and CDR2 is FYNNEI. The CDR3 has 13 amino acids. The CDR3 bases are TGTGCCAGCAGTGATGGCAGGGGGAATGAGCAGTTCTTC. It encodes CASSDGRGNEQFF.

The rearrangement links TRBV5-5 to TRBJ2-5; TRBD1 might be the D (5 bases). V lost 6 bases and J 4 bases, leaving 22 bases between the germline ends. The CDR3 sequence is 16 residues long. Germline V CDR1 and CDR2: SGHKS, YYEKEE (reference sequence). As DNA, the CDR3 is TGTGCCAGCACCTTTACGTGGCAGGGAATCCCAGAGACCCAGTACTTC. Encoded protein: CASTFTWQGIPETQYF.

The V gene is TRBV11-2, the J gene TRBJ2-7; 9 bases fit TRBD2. V was pared by 4 bases and J by 6 bases, with 16 bases of the junction left unmatched. The CDR3 has 17 amino acids. CDR1 is SGHAT, CDR2 FQNNGV, per germline. This CDR3 is CASSSPSLAGQRVEQYF. The CDR3 DNA is TGTGCCAGCAGCTCGCCCTCCCTAGCGGGGCAAAGGGTCGAGCAGTACTTC.

The rearrangement links TRBV16 to TRBJ2-1; D not resolved. The ends were cut back, 4 bases at V and 12 bases at J, with 13 bases in the middle. Germline-derived CDR1 and CDR2 are KGHSY and FQNENV. The CDR3 totals 12 residues. DNA of the CDR3: TGTGCCAGCAGCCCCACTCCCTTATTGCAGTTCTTC. Protein: CASSPTPLLQFF.

The rearrangement uses TRBV25-1 and TRBJ2-7, with 8 bases aligning to TRBD1. Unmatched junction bases numbered 5, after V lost 3 bases and J lost 4 bases. Germline CDR1 and CDR2: MGHDK and SYGVNS. The CDR3 has 14 amino acids. The CDR3 sequence is CASSDWTGNYEQYF. In DNA form, the CDR3 reads TGTGCCAGCAGTGATTGGACAGGGAATTACGAGCAGTACTTC.

The chain carries TRBV7-8 and TRBJ2-7, with D perhaps matching TRBD2 (6 bases). Germline-derived CDR1 and CDR2 are SGHVS and FQNEAQ. CDR3 length: 14 amino acids. V was trimmed by 7 bases and J by 1 base, leaving 14 bases between them. CDR3 coding DNA: TGTGCCAGCAACCTCGTAGGAGGGTCCTACGAGCAGTACTTC. This translates into CASNLVGGSYEQYF.

The rearrangement uses TRBV20-1 and TRBJ2-1; D is possibly TRBD2 (6 bases). The CDR3 spans 15 residues. Germline assignment: CDR1 DFQATT and CDR2 SNEGSKA (reference sequence). Trimming shortened V by 0 bases and J by 12 bases, and 21 bases separated the two germline ends. The DNA for the CDR3 is TGCAGTGCTAGAGATGAGGCGGGGTCGAGGCTGGGGCAGTTCTTC. This codes for CSARDEAGSRLGQFF.

CDR3 nucleotides: TGTGCCAGCAGCGTAGAGGCGGGATTCGGCACAGATACGCAGTATTTT. Translation gives CASSVEAGFGTDTQYF. V usage is TRBV9 and J usage is TRBJ2-3, with D perhaps TRBD2 (6 bases). The CDR3 is 16 residues long. Germline CDR1 SGDLS, CDR2 YYNGEE. V was trimmed by 0 bases and J by 1 base, leaving 12 bases between them.